This T cell receptor (beta chain) is drawn from a study of regulatory T cells in long-lasting Graves disease (dated by TCRdb to the early 2020s). A note on the overall study: Patients with newly diagnosed Graves' disease had been on antithyroid drugs for under 3 months. Persistent Graves' disease patients were compared with newly diagnosed Graves' disease patients by peripheral blood TCR sequencing and RNA sequencing. The study took place in China and was registered as a clinical trial. A total of some 35 samples underwent TCR sequencing: 13 from persistent and approximately 20 from newly diagnosed Graves' disease patients.

Sample time point, as interpreted from the label and publication: newly diagnosed GD, antithyroid drugs for less than 3 months. For both TCR sequencing and RNA sequencing, RNA was extracted from PBMCs using TRIzol. Graves' disease was diagnosed according to American Thyroid Association guidelines. Patients for the study were recruited at an endocrinology department in Xi'an, China. From each patient, approximately 10 milliliters of peripheral blood was collected into an EDTA anticoagulant tube. PBMCs were isolated by Ficoll Paque Plus density gradient separation without further T cell sorting. An Agilent 2100 Bioanalyzer and agarose gel were used to check RNA quality, and a NanoDrop 2000 was used to measure RNA concentration. Preparation of the library involved multiplex PCR. TCRdb shows the sequencer as Illumina HiSeq 4000. TCR beta libraries were built with iRepertoire HTBI primers and Arm-PCR amplification of CDR3 regions. PCR products were gel purified before sequencing. The authors' pipeline ran thus. Across samples, about 64 TRBV and over 11 TRBJ segments were identified and used for gene usage analysis of CDR3 amino acid clonotypes. COPE and FqMerger were used to merge the filtered high-quality paired reads into contigs. Contigs were aligned with BLAST to IMGT TRBV, TRBD and TRBJ reference genes, and CDR3 was defined per IMGT. Any clonotype with a frequency above 0.1% was counted as a highly expanded clone. Repertoire diversity was measured by Shannon entropy, and V-J evenness by the Gini coefficient. Clonotypes shared by more than one individual were considered public. The raw public data were reprocessed by TCRdb itself: fastp quality trimming at Q25, MiXCR clonotype calling, in-frame beta chains only. Each CDR3 protein gets just one entry, which takes the most common genes and DNA from the rows behind it. These V and J calls are TCRdb output, not the study's own analysis. Across this sample there are 440,000 or so distinct CDR3 sequences, with just under 15% seen only once. Roughly 17% of the sample is taken by the ten largest.

The germline V gene encodes CDR1 KGHSH and CDR2 LQKENI. Taken from cysteine to phenylalanine, the CDR3 has 15 residues. Only the CDR3 DNA stays, 45 bases, in frame from base 1. V trim: 8 bases; J trim: 4 bases; unmatched bases: 10. The study at large found these results: The small sample size was acknowledged by the authors as a limitation that may reduce accuracy. Sequencing and analysis were restricted to the TCR beta chain. Lower TCR Shannon entropy and fewer highly expanded clones were observed in persistent Graves' disease patients than in newly diagnosed patients, which suggested clonal expansion. Preferential use of TRBV28, TRBJ1-2 and TRBJ2-5 was observed in persistent disease, whereas TRBV20-1 and TRBJ2-1 were favored in newly diagnosed disease. Patients with persistent disease shared more public clonotypes (around 2,700) than newly diagnosed patients did (around 980). Because the primary lesion, thyroid tissue, could not be accessed, the study looked at peripheral blood alone.

This clonotype was seen at least ten times. This receptor's antigen is unknown. No qualities accompany the bases; no much larger clone lies one base away. The data also belong to a second study, concerning T cells in Graves' hyperthyroidism and ophthalmopathy. In that second paper, the authors write: Graves' hyperthyroidism was defined as stable when no progression to ophthalmopathy occurred over 18 months of follow-up. The hyperthyroidism patients were between 18 and 65 years old and newly diagnosed, with a disease duration of less than 2 months. Exclusion was applied to patients with uncontrolled infections, other autoimmune diseases, pregnancy or lactation. Diagnoses were based on clinical symptoms, serum thyroxine and TRAb, thyroid ultrasound and orbital computed tomography. A first-round RT-PCR of the TCR CDR3 used the HTBI primer set with the Qiagen OneStep RT-PCR kit. Most expanded thyroid clonotypes (frequency above 0.001) were also found in blood, which suggests that blood repertoires may mirror thyroid immune responses. Ophthalmopathy was separated from stable hyperthyroidism by a 13 V-J signature model, with about 88% sensitivity and about 81% specificity obtained in cross-validation and 80%/75% obtained in testing. During validation, the model predicted progression to ophthalmopathy a median of approximately 6 months ahead of onset, with around 65% sensitivity and under 85% specificity. To identify distinguishing TCR V-J signatures, a discovery cohort of about 95 patients was used, comprising under 45 with Graves' ophthalmopathy and around 60 with stable Graves' hyperthyroidism. Prospective prediction of ophthalmopathy was tested in an independent validation cohort consisting of 18 to 20 hyperthyroidism patients and around 16 patients who later progressed to ophthalmopathy. The approximately 98 discovery patients were randomly divided into training and test sets at a 7:3 ratio. In six Graves' hyperthyroidism patients, the study also compared T-cell repertoires from thyroid tissue with T-cell repertoires from blood. After sampling, hyperthyroidism patients received methimazole starting at 30 mg daily, and ophthalmopathy patients received high-dose intravenous methylprednisolone. A second multiplex PCR round built the libraries, followed by size selection and purification. Sequencing of the libraries was done on an Illumina HiSeq2000 using paired-end 100 bp reads. SOAPnuke was used to process the raw data, with reads discarded if the reads contained adapters or uncalled bases, had a mean Phred below 15, or lacked an exact constant-primer or identifier match. COPE v1.2.5 was used to merge high-quality paired reads, and clonotypes were defined as unique nucleotide sequences. MiTCR v1.1 was used to align the clonotypes against IMGT TRBV, TRBD and TRBJ reference segments. The analysis included only V-J combinations with a frequency above 0.0001, which together covered 99% to 99.2% of the repertoires. A TCS score was defined as the ratio between F50 (clonal expansion) and ExV (chaos), using BLOSUM62-based TCRdist between CDR3 peptides within each V-J. Welch's t-statistics and random forest reduced around 520 V-J features to 10 to 15, which were used in a naive Bayes classifier (R e1071). No statistical method was used to set the sample size in advance, and investigators knew the group allocation. The paper reports TCR Vbeta CDR3 sequencing of about 140 peripheral blood samples: some 44 ophthalmopathy, fewer than 80 hyperthyroidism and around 17 progressor patients.

The rearranged chain carries TRBV18 and TRBJ2-1, with 8 middle bases fitting TRBD1. The sequencing here drew on peripheral blood mononuclear cells (PBMCs), taken at new diagnosis, from a patient treated with antithyroid drugs. The clonotype comes from a woman in her twenties or thirties with Graves disease. Donor details come from another sample of the same person, matched by shared clones. The bases are TGTGCCAGCAGCCCGGGACAGGCCGCATACAATGAGCAGTTCTTC. This is translated as CASSPGQAAYNEQFF.